Shown below are 30 T cell receptor beta chains from a single sample sequenced in a study of blood T cell repertoires in COVID-19. Measured with immunoSEQ multiplex PCR; TCRdb has only the in-frame clones, and not every one. The sample records about 94,000 clones, under 90% being singletons. The sequenced material came from peripheral blood. These receptors all come from a human donor in a cohort sampled during active COVID-19.

The chain is built from TRBV9 and TRBJ2-7, with TRBD2 matching over 8 bases. V gave up 1 base and J gave up 7 bases; unmatched junction bases: 10. CDR3 length: 15 residues. CDR1 and CDR2 from the germline V gene are SGDLS and YYNGEE. CDR3 sequence: CASSVQPAGAGEQYF. DNA of the CDR3: TGTGCCAGCAGCGTACAGCCAGCGGGAGCGGGGGAGCAGTACTTC.

In the case of this clone: One end of the junction is discordant with germline, which a read error may explain. The gene calls are TRBV12-3 or TRBV12-4 and TRBJ2-7, with 11 bases matching TRBD2. The CDR3 is 13 amino acids. CDR3: CASSLAGGLGQYF. CDR3 bases: TGTGCCAGCAGTCTAGCGGGAGGTCTCGGGCAGTACTTC.

V is TRBV7-2 and J is TRBJ2-5; 9 bases align to TRBD2. V was clipped by 5 bases and J by 1 base; unmatched bases: 2. This CDR3 comprises 14 residues. Germline CDR1 is SGHTA and CDR2 is FQGNSA. The CDR3 coding sequence is TGTGCCAGCAGCGGCGGGGGGGCCCAAGAGACCCAGTACTTC. Translating it yields CASSGGGAQETQYF.

This sequence joins TRBV7-2 and TRBJ2-7; possibly TRBD1 for D (5 bases). Germline V CDR1 and CDR2: SGHTA, FQGNSA. V lost 2 bases and J lost 4, with 9 bases in between. The CDR3 is 13 residues long. CDR3 nucleotide sequence: TGTGCCAGCAGCTTAAGGGGCTATTACGAGCAGTACTTC. It specifies CASSLRGYYEQYF.

The V gene is TRBV7-2, the J gene TRBJ1-2; D is possibly TRBD1 (6 bases). Germline V CDR1 and CDR2: SGHTA, FQGNSA. This CDR3 is built from 14 residues. V lost 1 base and J 4 bases, leaving 10 bases between the germline ends. CDR3 sequence reads: CASSLGTARYGYTF. The CDR3 region has the DNA TGTGCCAGCAGCTTAGGGACAGCACGCTATGGCTACACCTTC. Combining the CDR3 with reference TRBV7-2 and TRBJ1-2 gives the whole variable domain GAGVSQSPSNKVTEKGKDVELRCDPISGHTALYWYRQSLGQGLEFLIYFQGNSAPDKSGLPSDRFSAERTGGSVSTLTIQRTQQEDSAVYLCASSLGTARYGYTFGSGTRLTVV.

V usage is TRBV6-6 and J usage is TRBJ1-5; 10 bases align to TRBD1. Trimming removed 5 bases from V and 5 bases from J; junction bases left unmatched: 9. In germline, CDR1 is MNHNY, CDR2 SVGAGI (reference sequence). This CDR3 comprises 16 residues. The CDR3 reads CASSPVTGGLYQPQHF. The CDR3 bases are TGTGCCAGCAGTCCCGTGACAGGGGGCCTCTATCAGCCCCAGCATTTT.

The chain recombines TRBV2 with TRBJ1-1; D might be TRBD1 (5 bases). Germline CDR1 is SNHLY and CDR2 is FYNNEI. Trimming took 6 bases from V and 7 from J, leaving 12 bases between them. The CDR3 contains 12 residues. CDR3 sequence (DNA): TGTGCCAGCAGCTCGTCCAGGGTTGAAGCTTTCTTT. It specifies CASSSSRVEAFF.

This clone has a handful of counts. The chain couples TRBV5-1 to TRBJ1-2; 7 positions agree with TRBD1. Germline lookup yields CDR1 SGHRS and CDR2 YFSETQ. Germline trimming cut 4 bases from V and 8 bases from J; bases unmatched to any gene: 11. This CDR3 has 14 amino acids. Written as DNA, the CDR3 is TGCGCCAGCAGCGAGGGACAGCCAGGGAGAGGCTACACCTTC. Translating it yields CASSEGQPGRGYTF.

Written as DNA, the CDR3 is TGTGCCTGGAGTGCCCTCGGGGACTATGGCTACACCTTC. Its translation is CAWSALGDYGYTF. V usage is TRBV30 and J usage is TRBJ1-2, with no clear D. V was trimmed by 1 base and J by 3 bases, leaving 9 bases between them. This CDR3 is 13 amino acids long. Germline lookup yields CDR1 GTSNPN and CDR2 SVGIG (reference sequence).

The V gene is TRBV5-1, the J gene TRBJ2-5; D perhaps matches TRBD2 (6 bases). The V end lost 0 bases, the J end lost 4 bases, and 13 bases lay between the germline ends. In germline, CDR1 is SGHRS, CDR2 YFSETQ. CDR3 length: 15 residues. This CDR3 is CASSLAGATPETQYF. In nucleotides, the CDR3 is TGCGCCAGCAGCTTGGCGGGAGCCACTCCAGAGACCCAGTACTTC.

The J gene is TRBJ1-3, the V gene TRBV2; 7 bases match TRBD1. The V gene end was trimmed by 2 bases and the J gene end by 4 bases; junction bases not matched to a gene: 2. The CDR3 spans 14 residues. Germline lookup yields CDR1 SNHLY and CDR2 FYNNEI. DNA of the CDR3: TGTGCCAGCAGTGAACAAGGGGGCGGAAACACCATATATTTT. This translates into CASSEQGGGNTIYF.

J is TRBJ2-7 and V is TRBV12-3 or TRBV12-4; 9 bases fit TRBD1. V shed 5 bases, J shed 5 bases, and the junction held 4 bases outside the gene matches. This CDR3 spans 13 amino acids. As DNA, the CDR3 is TGTGCCAGCAGTGGGACAGGGTACGACGAGCAGTACTTC. Its translation is CASSGTGYDEQYF.

V is TRBV19 and J is TRBJ2-2; D is perhaps TRBD2 (6 bases). Germline CDR1 and CDR2: LNHDA and SQIVND (reference sequence). The CDR3 is made up of 15 amino acids. With 5 bases removed from V and 6 bases from J, the gap between germline ends came to 16 bases. The CDR3 protein is CASSPSGTVPGELFF. The CDR3 nucleotides read TGTGCCAGTAGTCCCTCCGGGACTGTCCCCGGGGAGCTGTTTTTT.

The chain combines TRBV5-4 with TRBJ2-7; possible D gene TRBD2, 6 bases. Trimming removed 0 bases from V and 4 bases from J, with 14 bases in between. The germline V gene encodes CDR1 SGHNT and CDR2 YYREEE (reference sequence). The CDR3 extends over 15 amino acids. CDR3 sequence (DNA): TGTGCCAGCAGCTTGGCCCATCAGACTAGATACGAGCAGTACTTC. Protein product: CASSLAHQTRYEQYF.

V gene TRBV3-1 (or the pseudogene TRBV3-2) combines with J gene TRBJ2-7; no firm D call. Germline assignment: CDR1 LGHDT and CDR2 YNNKEL (reference sequence). Trimming removed 2 bases from V and 3 bases from J, with 8 bases in between. This CDR3 has 13 amino acids. CDR3 amino acids: CASSQSGRYEQYF. CDR3 nucleotides: TGTGCCAGCAGCCAATCAGGCCGCTACGAGCAGTACTTC.

The CDR3 sequence is CASSPPNNSPLHF. CDR3 sequence (DNA): TGTGCCAGCTCACCACCTAATAATTCACCCCTCCACTTT. The rearrangement uses TRBV18 and TRBJ1-6, with D hard to call. CDR1 is KGHSH, CDR2 LQKENI, per germline. This CDR3 is 13 amino acids long. Trimming pared 0 bases from V and 5 bases from J, leaving 2 bases between. Combining the CDR3 with reference TRBV18 and TRBJ1-6 gives the whole variable domain NAGVMQNPRHLVRRRGQEARLRCSPMKGHSHVYWYRQLPEEGLKFMVYLQKENIIDESGMPKERFSAEFPKEGPSILRIQQVVRGDSAAYFCASSPPNNSPLHFGNGTRLTVT.

The chain uses TRBV30 and TRBJ2-7, with 10 positions matching TRBD1. This CDR3 contains 15 residues. CDR1 is GTSNPN and CDR2 is SVGIG in the germline V gene (reference sequence). V lost 4 bases and J lost 4; bases outside the gene matches: 10. CDR3 in DNA: TGTGCCTGGAACGTTCCGGGACAGGGGTCGTACGAGCAGTACTTC. Translating it yields CAWNVPGQGSYEQYF.

The chain is built from TRBV28 and TRBJ2-7; possibly TRBD2 for D (6 bases). The CDR3 is 16 amino acids. V lost 4 bases and J 0 bases, leaving 16 bases between the germline ends. Germline V gives CDR1 MDHEN, CDR2 SYDVKM. CDR3 loop: CASSSGGGSSSYEQYF. In DNA, the CDR3 is TGTGCCAGCAGTTCTGGTGGGGGGTCTAGCTCCTACGAGCAGTACTTC.

The genes are TRBV4-1 and TRBJ2-7; 9 bases are shared with TRBD2. The CDR3 covers 16 residues. Germline V gene sequence: CDR1 MGHRA, CDR2 YSYEKL. V was clipped by 0 bases and J by 4 bases; unmatched bases: 7. As DNA, the CDR3 is TGCGCCAGCAGCCAAGATGTGGGTAGCGGGAGTTACGAGCAGTACTTC. It codes for CASSQDVGSGSYEQYF.

This sequence joins TRBV12-3 or TRBV12-4 and TRBJ2-7; TRBD2 agrees at 7 bases. The CDR3 extends over 13 amino acids. The J segment lost 5 bases and the V segment lost 3 bases, leaving 4 bases of the junction unmatched. This chain's CDR3 is CASSLLRGDEQYF. In DNA form, the CDR3 reads TGTGCCAGCAGTTTGCTCCGGGGGGACGAGCAGTACTTC.

The chain is built from TRBV5-5 and TRBJ2-7; D ambiguous. Trimming took off 0 bases at V and 9 bases at J, with 10 bases between the two ends. CDR1 is SGHKS, CDR2 YYEKEE, per germline (reference sequence). The CDR3 has 12 amino acids. The CDR3 sequence is CASSLEARGQYF. DNA for the CDR3: TGTGCCAGCAGCTTGGAGGCGCGCGGGCAGTACTTC. Combining the CDR3 with reference TRBV5-5 and TRBJ2-7 gives the whole variable domain DAGVTQSPTHLIKTRGQQVTLRCSPISGHKSVSWYQQVLGQGPQFIFQYYEKEERGRGNFPDRFSARQFPNYSSELNVNALLLGDSALYLCASSLEARGQYFGPGTRLTVT.

The chain links TRBV9 to TRBJ2-7, with 13 positions matching TRBD2. CDR1 SGDLS and CDR2 YYNGEE come from the germline V gene. V shed 3 bases and J 0 bases; nucleotides not matched to a gene: 6. The CDR3 is made up of 17 amino acids. The CDR3, as DNA: TGTGCCAGCAGCGCGACTAGCGGGAGGTGGAGCTCCTACGAGCAGTACTTC. Translating it yields CASSATSGRWSSYEQYF.

The chain is built from TRBV19 and TRBJ1-2, with no clear D. The CDR3 totals 14 residues. Between the trimmed V and J ends, which lost 6 bases and 7 bases, there was a span of 18 bases. Germline V gives CDR1 LNHDA, CDR2 SQIVND (reference sequence). CDR3 bases: TGTGCCAGTAGCCCCGTTTTTGCCAGCGGTGGCTACACCTTC. It translates to CASSPVFASGGYTF. Full variable domain (remainder filled in from reference TRBV19 and TRBJ1-2): DGGITQSPKYLFRKEGQNVTLSCEQNLNHDAMYWYRQDPGQGLRLIYYSQIVNDFQKGDIAEGYSVSREKKESFPLTVTSAQKNPTAFYLCASSPVFASGGYTFGSGTRLTVV.

V and J are TRBV15 and TRBJ2-7; no clear D gene. The CDR3 is made up of 13 amino acids. Germline V lookup: CDR1 LNHNV, CDR2 YYDKDF (reference sequence). V lost 3 bases and J 3 bases, leaving 9 bases between the germline ends. CDR3 bases: TGTGCCACCAGCAGTAACCTAAACTACGAGCAGTACTTC. Translated: CATSSNLNYEQYF.

The rearrangement uses TRBV3-1 (or the pseudogene TRBV3-2) and TRBJ2-7, with unresolved D. Trimming removed 2 bases at V and 2 bases at J, with 13 bases between. Germline CDR1 and CDR2: LGHDT and YNNKEL (reference sequence). CDR3 length: 15 residues. In DNA form, the CDR3 reads TGTGCCAGCAGCCAATCCCAGAGGCAGACCTACGAGCAGTACTTC. Amino acids: CASSQSQRQTYEQYF.

This chain joins TRBV24-1 and TRBJ2-5, with 12 bases aligning to TRBD1. From germline, CDR1 is KGHDR and CDR2 SFDVKD. The CDR3 is 15 amino acids. Trimming at V came to 7 bases and at J to 7 bases, leaving 9 bases not matched to a gene. This CDR3 reads CATSGTGGGFGTQYF. CDR3 in DNA: TGTGCCACCAGCGGGACAGGGGGCGGGTTTGGGACCCAGTACTTC.

The chain recombines TRBV19 with TRBJ1-5; 7 bases align to TRBD1. The CDR3 is made up of 16 amino acids. Germline values: CDR1 LNHDA, CDR2 SQIVND (reference sequence). Trimming cost V 3 bases and J 2 bases; bases outside gene matches: 7. As DNA, the CDR3 is TGTGCCAGTAGTATCCCGGGGCAGGGGGGCAATCAGCCCCAGCATTTT. Residues: CASSIPGQGGNQPQHF. Using reference TRBV19 and TRBJ1-5 for the parts outside the CDR3, the full variable domain is DGGITQSPKYLFRKEGQNVTLSCEQNLNHDAMYWYRQDPGQGLRLIYYSQIVNDFQKGDIAEGYSVSREKKESFPLTVTSAQKNPTAFYLCASSIPGQGGNQPQHFGDGTRLSIL.

A single count supports this clone. This sequence joins TRBV2 and TRBJ2-7; D uncertain. CDR1 is SNHLY, CDR2 FYNNEI, per germline. This CDR3 is 12 amino acids long. With 4 bases removed from V and 0 bases from J, the gap between germline ends came to 4 bases. The CDR3 sequence is CASSVSSYEQYF. In DNA form, the CDR3 reads TGTGCCAGCAGTGTTAGCTCCTACGAGCAGTACTTC. Looking up the rest from reference TRBV2 and TRBJ2-7 gives the full variable domain: EPEVTQTPSHQVTQMGQEVILRCVPISNHLYFYWYRQILGQKVEFLVSFYNNEISEKSEIFDDQFSVERPDGSNFTLKIRSTKLEDSAMYFCASSVSSYEQYFGPGTRLTVT.

V is TRBV20-1 and J is TRBJ2-5; 8 nucleotides align to TRBD2. The CDR3 has 11 residues. Germline V gene lookup returns CDR1 DFQATT and CDR2 SNEGSKA (reference sequence). CDR3 nucleotides: TGCAGCCTCCGGGAGGGTGAGACCCAGTACTTC. Protein sequence: CSLREGETQYF.

The rearrangement links TRBV7-7 to TRBJ2-1; 8 bases map to TRBD1. Germline trimming cut 5 bases from V and 5 bases from J; bases unmatched to any gene: 5. Germline V gene lookup returns CDR1 SSHAT and CDR2 FNYEAQ (reference sequence). The CDR3 length is 14 residues. CDR3 nucleotide sequence: TGTGCCAGCAGCAAGGACAGGGTTAACAATGAGCAGTTCTTC. It translates to CASSKDRVNNEQFF.